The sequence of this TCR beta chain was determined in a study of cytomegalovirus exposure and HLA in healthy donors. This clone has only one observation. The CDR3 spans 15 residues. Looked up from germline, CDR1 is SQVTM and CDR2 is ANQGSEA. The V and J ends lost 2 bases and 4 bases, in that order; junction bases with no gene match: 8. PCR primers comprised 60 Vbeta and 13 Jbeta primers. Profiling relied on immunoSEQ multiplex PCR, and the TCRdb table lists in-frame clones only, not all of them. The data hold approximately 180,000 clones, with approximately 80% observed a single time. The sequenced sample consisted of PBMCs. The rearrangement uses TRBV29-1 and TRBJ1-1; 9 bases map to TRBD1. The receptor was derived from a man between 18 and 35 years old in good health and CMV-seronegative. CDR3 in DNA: TGCAGCGTTGAATCTACAGGGGGCGTTGGCACTGAAGCTTTCTTT. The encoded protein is CSVESTGGVGTEAFF.